Listed here are 29 T cell receptor beta chains from one sample, sequenced in a study of response to subunit inactivated influenza vaccine. TCRdb re-analysed the RT-PCR reads in MiXCR, keeping a single row per CDR3 protein. The profile shows more than 700,000 distinct CDR3 sequences, 21% of them singletons. This sample comprised PBMCs from blood, obtained roughly 5 days after vaccination. These TCRs come from a man aged 50-59 years who received an inactivated influenza vaccine.

The V call is TRBV9, the J call TRBJ2-3; D ambiguous. This CDR3 contains 15 residues. V was clipped by 1 base and J by 2 bases, with 11 bases between them. CDR1 is SGDLS, CDR2 YYNGEE, per germline. The CDR3 DNA follows: TGTGCCAGCAGCGTAAGACCAGCACCCACAGATACGCAGTATTTT. It yields the protein CASSVRPAPTDTQYF.

The gene calls are TRBV7-2 and TRBJ2-1, with TRBD2 matching over 9 bases. The CDR3 runs to 16 residues. With V trimmed by 2 bases and J by 5 bases, 7 bases remained unmatched. Germline loops: CDR1 SGHTA, CDR2 FQGNSA. CDR3 coding DNA: TGTGCCAGCAGCTTAACGGTAGCGGGGGTGAACAATGAGCAGTTCTTC. Protein sequence: CASSLTVAGVNNEQFF.

This clonotype was counted only a few times. The rearrangement uses TRBV11-2 and TRBJ2-2; possible D gene TRBD2, 6 bases. The V and J ends lost 2 bases and 1 base respectively, with 11 bases between them. The CDR3 covers 16 residues. Germline V gene sequence: CDR1 SGHAT, CDR2 FQNNGV. CDR3 nucleotides: TGTGCCAGCAGCTTAAGGAGGGAGAGGAACACCGGGGAGCTGTTTTTT. Translating it yields CASSLRRERNTGELFF. The entire variable domain, with the rest obtained from reference TRBV11-2 and TRBJ2-2, is as follows: EAGVAQSPRYKIIEKRQSVAFWCNPISGHATLYWYQQILGQGPKLLIQFQNNGVVDDSQLPKDRFSAERLKGVDSTLKIQPAKLEDSAVYLCASSLRRERNTGELFFGEGSRLTVL.

This clonotype was found a few times. The chain links TRBV25-1 to TRBJ2-5; TRBD2 might be the D (5 bases). V lost 4 bases, J lost 5 bases, and 14 bases lay in between. The CDR3 has 14 residues. The germline gives CDR1 MGHDK, CDR2 SYGVNS. The CDR3 loop reads CASSALLGGETQYF. CDR3 in DNA: TGTGCCAGCAGTGCCCTATTGGGCGGGGAGACCCAGTACTTC.

Only one count was recorded for this clonotype. V and J are TRBV13 and TRBJ2-7; 11 bases are shared with TRBD2. Germline lookup yields CDR1 PRHDT and CDR2 FYEKMQ (reference sequence). CDR3 length equals 14 residues. The V and J ends lost 3 bases and 6 bases, in that order; junction bases with no gene match: 4. The CDR3 region is CASSFTSGSSEQYF. The CDR3 region has the DNA TGTGCCAGCAGCTTTACTAGCGGGAGCAGCGAGCAGTACTTC.

Note on this clonotype: This sequence may be a read error, since a much larger clone differs from it by one base. The chain carries TRBV29-1 and TRBJ2-7; no definite D call. Looked up from germline, CDR1 is SQVTM and CDR2 is ANQGSEA. The CDR3 has 12 residues. This CDR3 reads CSVGEISYELYF. The CDR3 DNA follows: TGCAGCGTTGGAGAAATTAGCTACGAGCTGTACTTC.

This clonotype appeared a few times. The J gene is TRBJ2-1, the V gene TRBV4-3; 7 bases line up with TRBD2. From germline, CDR1 is LGHNA and CDR2 YSLEER. V gave up 0 bases and J gave up 7 bases; unmatched junction bases: 6. The CDR3 contains 15 residues. As DNA, the CDR3 is TGCGCCAGCAGCCAAGATCGAGCGGGACTGAATGAGCAGTTCTTC. It translates to CASSQDRAGLNEQFF.

This clonotype was found a few times. This sequence joins TRBV12-3 or TRBV12-4 and TRBJ2-7; 12 nucleotides match TRBD2. The CDR3 loop spans 15 amino acids. The V and J ends lost 3 bases and 1 base, in that order; junction bases with no gene match: 1. This chain's CDR3 is CASSFTSGGSYEQYF. In DNA, the CDR3 is TGTGCCAGCAGTTTCACTAGCGGGGGGTCCTACGAGCAGTACTTC.

This clonotype was counted a few times. The J gene is TRBJ2-7, the V gene TRBV5-1; TRBD1 matches at 9 bases. Germline V lookup: CDR1 SGHRS, CDR2 YFSETQ. V gave up 4 bases and J gave up 5 bases; unmatched junction bases: 4. There are 13 residues in the CDR3. CDR3 in amino acids: CASSMGQGHEQYF. CDR3 nucleotides: TGCGCCAGCAGCATGGGACAGGGCCACGAGCAGTACTTC.

The genes are TRBV10-3 and TRBJ2-5, with 8 bases fitting TRBD1. Germline CDR1 ENHRY, CDR2 SYGVKD. The V and J ends lost 8 bases and 2 bases, in that order; junction bases with no gene match: 7. The CDR3 totals 14 residues. In DNA, the CDR3 is TGTGCCATCGCTTCGGGACAGGTACAAGAGACCCAGTACTTC. As protein: CAIASGQVQETQYF.

The chain links TRBV28 to TRBJ2-5; 8 bases agree with TRBD1. CDR1 MDHEN and CDR2 SYDVKM come from the germline V gene. V gave up 2 bases and J gave up 5 bases; unmatched junction bases: 4. The length of the CDR3 is 14 residues. The CDR3 sequence: CASSLDRGAETQYF. The CDR3, as DNA: TGTGCCAGCAGTTTAGACAGGGGCGCGGAGACCCAGTACTTC.

This clonotype has a handful of counts. This chain links TRBV20-1 with TRBJ2-2; a weak D match, TRBD1 (6 bases). The germline V gene encodes CDR1 DFQATT and CDR2 SNEGSKA (reference sequence). The CDR3 spans 15 residues. V gave up 5 bases and J gave up 3 bases, with 16 bases separating them. The CDR3 DNA is TGCAGTGCTCCCGAGGCACAGGGCTACACCGGGGAGCTGTTTTTT. Protein product: CSAPEAQGYTGELFF.

The genes are TRBV15 and TRBJ1-4, with D perhaps matching TRBD1 (5 bases). The V gene's germline CDR1 is LNHNV and CDR2 YYDKDF (reference sequence). There are 16 residues in the CDR3. With 0 bases removed from V and 4 bases from J, the gap between germline ends came to 12 bases. CDR3 loop: CATSRDPGLGNEKLFF. Written as DNA, the CDR3 is TGTGCCACCAGCAGAGATCCAGGGCTTGGTAATGAAAAACTGTTTTTT.

CDR3 loop: CASSLDFASANYEQYF. CDR3 DNA sequence: TGTGCCAGCAGTTTAGATTTTGCTAGCGCAAACTACGAGCAGTACTTC. The chain joins TRBV27 to TRBJ2-7; possible D gene TRBD2, 6 bases. Germline V gives CDR1 MNHEY, CDR2 SMNVEV (reference sequence). This CDR3 comprises 16 residues. Deletions cut 2 bases from V and 3 bases from J, with 17 bases between.

This rearrangement joins TRBV3-1 to TRBJ2-6, with 8 bases aligning to TRBD2. Trimming took 5 bases from V and 0 from J; bases not matched to a gene: 12. The V gene's germline CDR1 is LGHDT and CDR2 YNNKEL (reference sequence). The CDR3 extends over 19 amino acids. This CDR3 reads CASSAPGRDRHSGANVLTF. The CDR3 DNA reads TGTGCCAGCAGCGCCCCCGGGAGGGATCGGCACTCTGGGGCCAACGTCCTGACTTTC.

This clonotype has only a few counts. The chain couples TRBV20-1 to TRBJ2-7; D perhaps matches TRBD1 (6 bases). The CDR3 runs to 13 residues. CDR1 is DFQATT, CDR2 SNEGSKA, per germline (reference sequence). Trimming left V 3 bases short and J 5 bases short, with 14 bases between. The CDR3 DNA reads TGCAGTGCTAGCAAGACAGGTTTCGACGAGCAGTACTTC. It is translated as CSASKTGFDEQYF.

This clonotype was detected only a few times. The V gene is TRBV5-1, the J gene TRBJ1-4; 9 bases are shared with TRBD1. V was pared by 1 base and J by 8 bases, with 6 bases of the junction left unmatched. The CDR3 has 15 residues. Germline loops: CDR1 SGHRS, CDR2 YFSETQ. CDR3 in amino acids: CASSLTGGNREKLFF. CDR3 coding DNA: TGCGCCAGCAGCTTGACAGGGGGCAATCGCGAAAAACTGTTTTTT.

This clonotype was recorded a few times. This rearrangement joins TRBV29-1 to TRBJ2-4, with D possibly matching TRBD1 (5 bases). Germline values: CDR1 SQVTM, CDR2 ANQGSEA. V lost 5 bases and J lost 9, with 11 bases in between. The CDR3 has 11 residues. The DNA for the CDR3 is TGCAGCGTTAGAGACCAGGGCATTCAGTACTTC. This gives the protein CSVRDQGIQYF.

This clonotype was observed a few times. This chain joins TRBV9 and TRBJ2-2; TRBD1 matches at 9 bases. CDR3 length: 15 amino acids. The germline V gene encodes CDR1 SGDLS and CDR2 YYNGEE. With V trimmed by 7 bases and J by 4 bases, 8 bases remained unmatched. The CDR3 region has the DNA TGTGCCAGCCGGCGGGACAGGGTGGGCACCGGGGAGCTGTTTTTT. As protein: CASRRDRVGTGELFF.

This clonotype was seen more than once but under ten times. The rearrangement uses TRBV20-1 and TRBJ2-7; TRBD1 matches at 11 bases. The CDR3 has 14 residues. Looked up from germline, CDR1 is DFQATT and CDR2 is SNEGSKA (reference sequence). J lost 5 bases, V lost 3 bases, and 6 bases had no gene match. CDR3 sequence: CSASRDRGIHEQYF. CDR3 nucleotide sequence: TGCAGTGCTAGCCGGGACAGGGGGATCCACGAGCAGTACTTC.

Here the CDR3 reads CASSPDRGKNEQYF. The CDR3 DNA sequence: TGTGCCAGCAGTCCGGACAGGGGTAAAAACGAGCAGTACTTC. This rearrangement joins TRBV2 to TRBJ2-7, with TRBD1 identical over 9 bases. Losses at the gene ends were 5 bases for V and 5 bases for J; bases not matched to a gene: 7. Germline CDR1 and CDR2: SNHLY and FYNNEI. The CDR3 spans 14 residues.

This clonotype appeared a few times. The chain is built from TRBV15 and TRBJ2-7; 13 bases fit TRBD2. Losses at the gene ends were 3 bases for V and 1 base for J; bases not matched to a gene: 9. This CDR3 has 18 residues. Germline CDR1 LNHNV, CDR2 YYDKDF (reference sequence). The CDR3 is CATSSTGTSGVFSYEQYF. Here the CDR3 DNA reads TGTGCCACCAGCAGCACCGGGACTAGCGGGGTATTTTCCTACGAGCAGTACTTC.

The V and J genes are TRBV30 and TRBJ2-4; 8 bases are shared with TRBD2. CDR3 length: 14 amino acids. Germline V gene sequence: CDR1 GTSNPN, CDR2 SVGIG (reference sequence). Trimming took 3 bases from V and 9 from J; bases not matched to a gene: 10. The CDR3 spells CAWSAGGVGVIQYF. The CDR3, as DNA: TGTGCCTGGAGCGCCGGGGGGGTAGGCGTCATTCAGTACTTC.

The CDR3 DNA reads TGTGCCAGCAGCATAACAGGGGATTCTTTCGAAGCTTTCTTT. Residues: CASSITGDSFEAFF. This chain connects TRBV7-2 to TRBJ1-1; 7 bases align to TRBD1. Germline V gene lookup returns CDR1 SGHTA and CDR2 FQGNSA. The CDR3 has 14 amino acids. V was pared by 5 bases and J by 8 bases, with 11 bases of the junction left unmatched.

The V and J genes are TRBV7-2 and TRBJ2-5; 10 bases fit TRBD2. The CDR3 spans 15 residues. Trimming removed 5 bases from V and 5 bases from J; junction bases left unmatched: 8. The V gene's germline CDR1 is SGHTA and CDR2 FQGNSA. Written as DNA, the CDR3 is TGTGCCAGCAGCCCCAGGACTAGCGGCGTCGAGACCCAGTACTTC. This sequence encodes CASSPRTSGVETQYF. Together with reference TRBV7-2 and TRBJ2-5, the CDR3 gives the full variable domain: GAGVSQSPSNKVTEKGKDVELRCDPISGHTALYWYRQSLGQGLEFLIYFQGNSAPDKSGLPSDRFSAERTGGSVSTLTIQRTQQEDSAVYLCASSPRTSGVETQYFGPGTRLLVL.

The rearrangement joins TRBV5-1 to TRBJ2-3, with D possibly matching TRBD1 (6 bases). Per germline, CDR1 SGHRS and CDR2 YFSETQ. The V gene lost 1 base and the J gene lost 4 bases, with 10 bases spanning the gap. The CDR3 consists of 14 residues. In DNA form, the CDR3 reads TGCGCCAGCAGCTTGCAACAGGGTGCAGATACGCAGTATTTT. This sequence encodes CASSLQQGADTQYF.

This chain uses TRBV20-1 with TRBJ2-7; 9 bases line up with TRBD1. CDR1 and CDR2 (germline): DFQATT, SNEGSKA (reference sequence). This CDR3 has 14 amino acids. With V trimmed by 3 bases and J by 4 bases, 7 bases remained unmatched. The CDR3: CSARQDRGQYEQYF. DNA for the CDR3: TGCAGTGCTAGGCAGGACAGGGGACAATACGAGCAGTACTTC.

This clonotype was found a few times. The CDR3 coding sequence is TGTGCCAGCAGCTTAGTTGTTGGTCAGCCGACAGCTTTCTTT. Translating it yields CASSLVVGQPTAFF. V gene TRBV5-8 combines with J gene TRBJ1-1; the D is unclear. The germline CDR1 and CDR2 sequences are SGHTS and YDEGEE. The V end lost 2 bases, the J end lost 10 bases, and 18 bases lay between the germline ends. The CDR3 has 14 residues.

The table lists this clonotype with a few counts. The chain has TRBV20-1 and TRBJ2-7; TRBD1 matches 7 bases. The trim removed 7 bases at V and 2 bases at J, leaving 5 bases unmatched. Germline loops: CDR1 DFQATT, CDR2 SNEGSKA (reference sequence). The CDR3 runs 12 residues. This CDR3 reads CSVPTGPYEQYF. The CDR3 bases are TGCAGTGTTCCGACAGGGCCCTACGAGCAGTACTTC.